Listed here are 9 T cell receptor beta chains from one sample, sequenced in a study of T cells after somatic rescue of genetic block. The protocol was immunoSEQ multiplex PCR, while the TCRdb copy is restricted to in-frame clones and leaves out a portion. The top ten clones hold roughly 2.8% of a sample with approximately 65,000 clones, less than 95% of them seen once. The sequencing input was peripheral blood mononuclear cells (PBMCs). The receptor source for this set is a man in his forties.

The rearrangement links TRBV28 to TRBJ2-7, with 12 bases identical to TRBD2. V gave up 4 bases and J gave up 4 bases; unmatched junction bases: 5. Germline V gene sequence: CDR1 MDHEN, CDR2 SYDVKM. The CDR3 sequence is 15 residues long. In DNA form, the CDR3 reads TGTGCCAGCAGTTCTAGCGGGAGGGCCTTTTACGAGCAGTACTTC. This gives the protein CASSSSGRAFYEQYF.

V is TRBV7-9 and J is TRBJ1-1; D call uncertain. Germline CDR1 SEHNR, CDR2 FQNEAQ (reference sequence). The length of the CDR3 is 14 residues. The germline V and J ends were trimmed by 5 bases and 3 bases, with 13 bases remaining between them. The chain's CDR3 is CASSLTRVDTEAFF. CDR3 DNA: TGTGCCAGCAGCCTCACACGGGTGGACACTGAAGCTTTCTTT.

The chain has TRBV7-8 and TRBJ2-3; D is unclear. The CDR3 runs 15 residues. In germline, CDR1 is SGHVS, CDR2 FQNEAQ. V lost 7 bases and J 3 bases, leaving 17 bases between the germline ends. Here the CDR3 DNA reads TGTGCCAGCAATTCCCGGCGGAGTGGGACAGATACGCAGTATTTT. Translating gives CASNSRRSGTDTQYF.

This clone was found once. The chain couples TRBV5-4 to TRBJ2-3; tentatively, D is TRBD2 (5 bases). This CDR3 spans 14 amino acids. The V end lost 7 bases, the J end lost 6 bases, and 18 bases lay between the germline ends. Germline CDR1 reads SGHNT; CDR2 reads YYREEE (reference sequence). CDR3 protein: CASDPGLAPDTQYF. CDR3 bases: TGTGCCAGCGATCCGGGCCTAGCCCCCGATACGCAGTATTTT.

CDR3 sequence (DNA): TGCGCCAGCAGCGCGGGGGACAGGCTCTCCTACAATGAGCAGTTCTTC. Protein: CASSAGDRLSYNEQFF. The chain couples TRBV5-1 to TRBJ2-1, with D possibly matching TRBD1 (8 bases). Germline CDR1 SGHRS, CDR2 YFSETQ. This CDR3 comprises 16 residues. Trimming left V 4 bases short and J 0 bases short, with 14 bases between.

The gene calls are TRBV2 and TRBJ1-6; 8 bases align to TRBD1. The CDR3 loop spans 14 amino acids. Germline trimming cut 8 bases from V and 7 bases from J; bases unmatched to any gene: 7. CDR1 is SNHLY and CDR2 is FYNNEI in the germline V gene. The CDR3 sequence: CASQGTGPNSPLHF. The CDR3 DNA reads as TGTGCCAGCCAAGGGACAGGACCAAATTCACCCCTCCACTTT. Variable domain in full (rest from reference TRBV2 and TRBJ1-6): EPEVTQTPSHQVTQMGQEVILRCVPISNHLYFYWYRQILGQKVEFLVSFYNNEISEKSEIFDDQFSVERPDGSNFTLKIRSTKLEDSAMYFCASQGTGPNSPLHFGNGTRLTVT.

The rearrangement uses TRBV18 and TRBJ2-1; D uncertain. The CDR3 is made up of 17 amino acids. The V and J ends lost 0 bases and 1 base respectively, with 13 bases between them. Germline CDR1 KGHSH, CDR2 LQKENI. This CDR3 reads CASSPPVALRSYNEQFF. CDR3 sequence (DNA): TGTGCCAGCTCACCACCGGTCGCATTGCGGTCCTACAATGAGCAGTTCTTC. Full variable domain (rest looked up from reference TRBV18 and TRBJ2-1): NAGVMQNPRHLVRRRGQEARLRCSPMKGHSHVYWYRQLPEEGLKFMVYLQKENIIDESGMPKERFSAEFPKEGPSILRIQQVVRGDSAAYFCASSPPVALRSYNEQFFGPGTRLTVL.

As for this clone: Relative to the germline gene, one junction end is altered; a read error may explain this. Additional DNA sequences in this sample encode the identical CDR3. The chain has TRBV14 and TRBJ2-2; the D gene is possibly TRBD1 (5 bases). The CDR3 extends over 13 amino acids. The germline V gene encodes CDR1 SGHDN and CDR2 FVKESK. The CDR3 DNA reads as TGTGCTAGCAGCCCACAGGCTACCGGGGAGCTGTTTTTT. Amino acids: CASSPQATGELFF.

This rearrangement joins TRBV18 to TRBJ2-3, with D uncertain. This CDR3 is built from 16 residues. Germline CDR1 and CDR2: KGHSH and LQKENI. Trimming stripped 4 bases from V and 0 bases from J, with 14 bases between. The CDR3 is CASSQNGGSSTDTQYF. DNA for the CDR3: TGTGCCAGCTCACAAAACGGCGGATCTAGCACAGATACGCAGTATTTT.